This T cell receptor (beta chain) was sequenced for a study of cytomegalovirus exposure and HLA in healthy donors. CDR1 and CDR2 from the germline V gene are MNHNS and SASEGT. V lost 4 bases to trimming and J lost 6 bases; unmatched junction nucleotides: 7. This CDR3 spans 15 amino acids. This PCR relied on a set of 60 Vbeta primers and 13 Jbeta primers. Here immunoSEQ multiplex PCR was the method, and the copy in TCRdb shows in-frame clones only, minus some. The profile shows some 93,000 clones, 55% to 70% of them singletons. This chain uses TRBV6-1 with TRBJ1-5; 9 nucleotides agree with TRBD1. The TCR originated in a boy between 10 and 17 years old in good health and CMV-seropositive. The sequenced sample was PBMCs. The CDR3 DNA reads TGTGCCAGCAGTGGCCGACAGGGGGAGGGTCAGCCCCAGCATTTT. It is translated as CASSGRQGEGQPQHF.